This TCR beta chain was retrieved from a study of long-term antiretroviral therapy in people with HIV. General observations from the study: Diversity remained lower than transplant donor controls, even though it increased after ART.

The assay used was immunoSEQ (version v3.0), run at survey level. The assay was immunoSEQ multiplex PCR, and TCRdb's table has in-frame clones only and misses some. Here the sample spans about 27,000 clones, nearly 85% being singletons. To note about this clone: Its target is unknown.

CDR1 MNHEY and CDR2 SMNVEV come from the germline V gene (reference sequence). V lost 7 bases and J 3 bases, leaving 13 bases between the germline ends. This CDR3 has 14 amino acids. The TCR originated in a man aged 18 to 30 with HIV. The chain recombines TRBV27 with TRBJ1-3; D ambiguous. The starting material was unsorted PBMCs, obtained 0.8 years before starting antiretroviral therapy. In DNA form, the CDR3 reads TGTGCCAGCATGGGCGGCCTGTTTGGAAACACCATATATTTT. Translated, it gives CASMGGLFGNTIYF.